The entry below gives a single T cell receptor beta chain sequence along with its context. Antigen specificity is unknown. This record comes from a study of Tregs in tolerant kidney transplant recipients. Broader study findings: In tolerant patients, donor-specific Tregs outgrew total Tregs, suggesting antigen-driven expansion. Changing PCR primers prevented nucleotide comparison between some patients' samples. Few patients were studied, so findings need validation in larger groups.

Thawed PBMCs were FACS-sorted into unstimulated CD4+CD25+CD127- regulatory T cells, CD4+CD25- non-regulatory cells, CD4 and CD8 cells. The protocol was immunoSEQ multiplex PCR, while the TCRdb copy is restricted to in-frame clones and leaves out a portion. Of about 77,000 clones detected, less than 98% appear once; the ten largest clones hold approximately 0.52%. Germline assignment: CDR1 LNHNV and CDR2 YYDKDF (reference sequence). The CDR3 consists of 15 residues. V lost 4 bases and J 1 base, leaving 11 bases between the germline ends. This receptor was identified in a human donor who received a combined kidney and bone marrow transplant. The chain joins TRBV15 to TRBJ2-1; TRBD1 is a possible D gene (6 bases). Sample: CD4+ T cells from blood, taken before the transplant. This CDR3 is CATSTGQLSYNEQFF. The CDR3 DNA sequence: TGTGCCACCAGCACTGGACAGTTATCCTACAATGAGCAGTTCTTC.